This T cell receptor (beta chain) emerged from a study of vaccination and CD4 T cells after COVID-19. Across the whole study: The convalescents included six males and four females, and among them two were Hispanic while seven were Caucasian. Overlapping peptides of the spike proteins of SARS-CoV-2, HCoV-NL63, HCoV-OC43 and HCoV-229E were used for cell stimulation.

Documented treatment: approximately nine-day PBMC culture with coronavirus spike peptide pools or control peptides (ViraFEST assay). Researchers reported culturing approximately 2 million PBMCs per well with around 10 IU/ml IL-2 and approximately 10 ug/ml peptide pools. This clonotype showed up just a few times. As yet, its antigen is unknown. Germline values: CDR1 MGHRA, CDR2 YSYEKL. The length of the CDR3 is 15 residues. Trimming removed 3 bases at V and 1 base at J, with 13 bases between. Oncomine TCR Beta short-read sequencing was applied to DNA from cultured CD4+ T cells. In this case, cultured CD4+ T cells provided the extracted genomic DNA. TCRdb itself ran the PCR reads through MiXCR, one entry per CDR3 protein. The data contain 3,000 to 4,000 distinct CDR3 sequences, about a quarter of them seen just once; the ten biggest clones take up 40% to 65%.

J is TRBJ2-7 and V is TRBV4-1; no reliable D call. This TCR was recovered from a human donor who had recovered from COVID-19. Here the sequenced sample was CD4+ T cells from blood, cultured in vitro, taken after SARS-CoV-2 vaccination. The CDR3: CASSQAEYSSYEQYF. The CDR3 nucleotides are TGCGCCAGCAGCCAGGCAGAGTACTCATCCTACGAGCAGTACTTC.